Listed below are T cell receptor beta chains from one sample, sequenced in a study of early T cells in non-severe SARS-CoV-2 infection. TCRdb re-analysed the 5' RACE reads in MiXCR, keeping a single row per CDR3 protein. The repertoire holds 87,000 or so distinct CDR3 sequences, approximately 13% seen once, with approximately 7% in the top ten. The source material was whole blood. These receptors were collected from an adult who was a healthcare worker with PCR-confirmed SARS-CoV-2 infection or an uninfected control (not recorded which). CDR3s include the opening cysteine and the closing phenylalanine or tryptophan. Each record gives: J gene, clone size, D gene, V gene, CDR3 DNA, CDR3 protein. D genes are given only for firm matches. Rows may omit the clone size; those that give it use once, few, many or a size class.

J: TRBJ2-7
size: .
D: .
V: TRBV21-1
DNA: TGTGCCAGCAGCAAAGAAGGAGGGGAGCAGTACTTC
CDR3: CASSKEGGEQYF

J: TRBJ2-2
size: .
D: .
V: TRBV18
DNA: TGTGCCAGCTCCCAACTCACAGGATTCACCGGGGAGCTGTTTTTT
CDR3: CASSQLTGFTGELFF

J: TRBJ2-7
size: .
D: TRBD2
V: TRBV30
DNA: TGTGCCTGGTCGGGAGGTTACCGGCAATCCCTTTACGAGCAGTACTTC
CDR3: CAWSGGYRQSLYEQYF

J: TRBJ1-1
size: .
D: .
V: TRBV19
DNA: TGTGCCAGTAGACCCGACCTGGGGACTGAAGCTTTCTTT
CDR3: CASRPDLGTEAFF

J: TRBJ2-1
size: few
D: TRBD2
V: TRBV24-1
DNA: TGTGCCACCAGTGGTGCTAGCGGGACAAGTGAGCAGTTCTTC
CDR3: CATSGASGTSEQFF

J: TRBJ2-7
size: .
D: .
V: TRBV5-1
DNA: TGCGCCAGCAGCGGGGACCACTACAGGGACGGCTCCTACGAGCAGTACTTC
CDR3: CASSGDHYRDGSYEQYF

J: TRBJ2-5
size: .
D: TRBD2
V: TRBV12-3/TRBV12-4
DNA: TGTGCCAGCAGACCGGGACTAGGGCAAGAGACCCAGTACTTC
CDR3: CASRPGLGQETQYF

J: TRBJ2-1
size: .
D: TRBD2
V: TRBV29-1
DNA: TGCAGCGTTGAGCCGGGACTAGGCAATGAGCAGTTCTTC
CDR3: CSVEPGLGNEQFF

J: TRBJ2-5
size: many
D: TRBD1
V: TRBV11-3
DNA: TGTGCCAGCAGCTTGGATTCCGGGACAGGGGAGACCCAGTACTTC
CDR3: CASSLDSGTGETQYF

J: TRBJ2-7
size: few
D: TRBD2
V: TRBV20-1
DNA: TGCAGTGCTAGGGCGGGGACTAGCGTTCTCTCCTACGAGCAGTACTTC
CDR3: CSARAGTSVLSYEQYF

J: TRBJ2-5
size: .
D: .
V: TRBV25-1
DNA: TGTGCCAGCAGTGAAGTCGGGAGAGAGACCCAGTACTTC
CDR3: CASSEVGRETQYF

J: TRBJ2-1
size: .
D: .
V: TRBV9
DNA: TGTGCCAGCAGCTCAAGTGGGTGGGGCCTGAAACGCGATGAGCAGTTCTTC
CDR3: CASSSSGWGLKRDEQFF

J: TRBJ2-1
size: .
D: .
V: TRBV7-8
DNA: TGTGCCAGCAGCTTAGTTTCCCATAGCGCTGAGCAGTTCTTC
CDR3: CASSLVSHSAEQFF

J: TRBJ2-1
size: .
D: TRBD2
V: TRBV18
DNA: TGTGCCAGCTCACCGGGTAGCGGGAGAAGCGACAATGAGCAGTTCTTC
CDR3: CASSPGSGRSDNEQFF

J: TRBJ1-1
size: few
D: .
V: TRBV20-1
DNA: TGCAGTGCTAGAGATCCTGAACGGGGGAACACTGAAGCTTTCTTT
CDR3: CSARDPERGNTEAFF

J: TRBJ2-5
size: .
D: TRBD1
V: TRBV29-1
DNA: TGCAGCGTTGAAAGGGGGGACAGGGGAAAGACCCAGTACTTC
CDR3: CSVERGDRGKTQYF

J: TRBJ2-7
size: .
D: .
V: TRBV6-2/TRBV6-3
DNA: TGTGCCAGCAGTTGGGGGCCAACGGAGCAGTACTTC
CDR3: CASSWGPTEQYF

J: TRBJ1-4
size: .
D: .
V: TRBV7-9
DNA: TGTGCCAGCAGCTCCCTCCTAGGGGACGTCAGTGAAAAACTGTTTTTT
CDR3: CASSSLLGDVSEKLFF

J: TRBJ2-7
size: few
D: .
V: TRBV18
DNA: TGTGCCAGCTCACCACCTAGGAGGGGATTCGAGCAGTACTTC
CDR3: CASSPPRRGFEQYF

J: TRBJ1-2
size: few
D: TRBD1
V: TRBV5-4
DNA: TGTGCCAGCAGCAACCTTTTAGAGACAGGGGTCTTCTACACCTTC
CDR3: CASSNLLETGVFYTF

J: TRBJ1-2
size: few
D: TRBD1
V: TRBV10-3
DNA: TGTGCCACCACACCGGACAGGGAGGCCTATGGCTACACCTTC
CDR3: CATTPDREAYGYTF

J: TRBJ2-3
size: many
D: .
V: TRBV6-2/TRBV6-3
DNA: TGTGCCACGTGGGGGCCGGCAGATACGCAGTATTTT
CDR3: CATWGPADTQYF

J: TRBJ2-1
size: .
D: TRBD1
V: TRBV12-3/TRBV12-4
DNA: TGTGCCAGCAGTTTTCGATATTGGGCCCCAGGGGGAAATGAGCAGTTCTTC
CDR3: CASSFRYWAPGGNEQFF

J: TRBJ2-7
size: .
D: .
V: TRBV5-1
DNA: TGCGCCAGCAGCCCGAGAGGGCCTGAGCAGTACTTC
CDR3: CASSPRGPEQYF

J: TRBJ2-4
size: few
D: .
V: TRBV10-3
DNA: TGTGCCATCAGTGAAACCGGGCCGGCCAAAAACATTCAGTACTTC
CDR3: CAISETGPAKNIQYF

J: TRBJ2-7
size: many
D: TRBD1
V: TRBV6-5
DNA: TGTGCCAGCAGTCAAATACAGGGGGCCGGGACCCACGAGCAGTACTTC
CDR3: CASSQIQGAGTHEQYF

J: TRBJ2-5
size: few
D: TRBD2
V: TRBV20-1
DNA: TGCAGTGCCACGCCTGGGACTAGCGGGGCTCAAGAGACCCAGTACTTC
CDR3: CSATPGTSGAQETQYF

J: TRBJ2-1
size: few
D: TRBD2
V: TRBV20-1
DNA: TGCAGTGCCACGGGACTAGCGGGAGACAATGAGCAGTTCTTC
CDR3: CSATGLAGDNEQFF

J: TRBJ2-3
size: .
D: TRBD2
V: TRBV5-5
DNA: TGTGCCAGCAGCTTGGTACTAGCGGATACGCAGTATTTT
CDR3: CASSLVLADTQYF

J: TRBJ2-4
size: .
D: TRBD2
V: TRBV5-4
DNA: TGTGCCAGCAGCGGGTCTGGCGGGAGTGGGGCCAAAAACATTCAGTACTTC
CDR3: CASSGSGGSGAKNIQYF

J: TRBJ2-3
size: few
D: .
V: TRBV28
DNA: TGTGTCAGCAGTCCCAGGACTCCTAGCACAGATACGCAGTATTTT
CDR3: CVSSPRTPSTDTQYF

J: TRBJ1-2
size: few
D: .
V: TRBV20-1
DNA: TGCAGTGCTTACGCAGGGCCTAGCTATGGCTACACCTTC
CDR3: CSAYAGPSYGYTF

J: TRBJ2-3
size: many
D: .
V: TRBV6-6
DNA: TGTGCCAGCAGTTACTCTCCCCTTTCAGGACTTAACACAGATACGCAGTATTTT
CDR3: CASSYSPLSGLNTDTQYF

J: TRBJ1-1
size: few
D: TRBD1
V: TRBV6-1
DNA: TGTGCCAGCAACACGGGACAGGGGAGCACTGAAGCTTTCTTT
CDR3: CASNTGQGSTEAFF

J: TRBJ2-1
size: many
D: .
V: TRBV11-2
DNA: TGTGCCAGCAGCTTAGTGGCCGATGAGCAGTTCTTC
CDR3: CASSLVADEQFF

J: TRBJ2-7
size: many
D: .
V: TRBV7-8
DNA: TGTGCCAGCAGCCAGACCGTCCTCACGAGGGAGCAGTACTTC
CDR3: CASSQTVLTREQYF

J: TRBJ1-6
size: few
D: .
V: TRBV7-8
DNA: TGTGCCAGCAGCTTAGCGGACTTTTCACCCCTCCACTTT
CDR3: CASSLADFSPLHF